The 29 T cell receptor beta chains reported below all come from one sample, sequenced in a study of OX40 agonist ivuxolimab in advanced cancers. Using immunoSEQ multiplex PCR, the repertoire was profiled, and TCRdb retains in-frame clones only, with some absent. In the table there are about 81,000 clones, approximately 90% of which are singletons. This specimen was CD4+ or CD8+ T cells sorted from blood, taken in a trial of the OX40 agonist ivuxolimab. Receptors were obtained from an adult with an advanced solid tumor such as melanoma, head and neck, liver or kidney cancer.

This clone was found a few times. The chain has TRBV6-5 and TRBJ2-2; D possibly matches TRBD1 or TRBD2 (5 bases each). The CDR3 totals 12 residues. Germline CDR1 MNHEY, CDR2 SVGAGI. V lost 6 bases to trimming and J lost 9 bases, with 11 bases between them. CDR3 sequence (DNA): TGTGCCAGCAGCCGGGGCCGACGGGAGCTGTTTTTT. This sequence encodes CASSRGRRELFF.

The rearrangement joins TRBV6-5 to TRBJ1-3, with D tentatively TRBD1 (5 bases). The CDR3 totals 14 residues. V shed 6 bases and J shed 3 bases, with 12 bases lying between them. CDR1 and CDR2 (germline): MNHEY, SVGAGI. The CDR3, as DNA: TGTGCCAGCAGCGCCGGCAGGGTTGGAAACACCATATATTTT. It translates to CASSAGRVGNTIYF.

This clone showed up just a few times. The chain employs TRBV18 and TRBJ2-7; tentatively, D is TRBD1 or TRBD2 (5 bases each). V was trimmed by 3 bases and J by 4 bases, leaving 13 bases between them. CDR3 length equals 14 residues. The germline V gene has CDR1 KGHSH and CDR2 LQKENI. CDR3 residues: CASSPGGPSYEQYF. The CDR3 region has the DNA TGTGCCAGCTCACCTGGGGGACCTTCGTACGAGCAGTACTTC.

This chain links TRBV10-3 with TRBJ2-4; D is unresolved. The CDR3 length is 15 residues. CDR1 is ENHRY and CDR2 is SYGVKD in the germline V gene. The ends were cut back, 0 bases at V and 0 bases at J, with 6 bases in the middle. The CDR3 nucleotides read TGTGCCATCAGTGAGTCGGAACTAGCCAAAAACATTCAGTACTTC. Its protein product is CAISESELAKNIQYF.

V gene TRBV5-4 combines with J gene TRBJ2-6, with D maybe TRBD2 (6 bases). This CDR3 has 17 amino acids. Deletions cut 3 bases from V and 0 bases from J, with 13 bases between. CDR1 SGHNT and CDR2 YYREEE come from the germline V gene (reference sequence). The CDR3, as DNA: TGTGCCAGCAGCTCCGGGACGGACTACTCTGGGGCCAACGTCCTGACTTTC. Its protein is CASSSGTDYSGANVLTF.

The chain couples TRBV5-4 to TRBJ2-3; 8 bases agree with TRBD2. Germline V gene sequence: CDR1 SGHNT, CDR2 YYREEE (reference sequence). J lost 3 bases, V lost 7 bases, and 1 base had no gene match. The CDR3 extends over 12 amino acids. CDR3 sequence reads: CASGGGTDTQYF. Here the CDR3 DNA reads TGTGCCAGCGGCGGGGGGACAGATACGCAGTATTTT.

This rearrangement joins TRBV7-2 to TRBJ2-1, with 7 nucleotides matching TRBD1. This CDR3 spans 14 amino acids. The V and J ends lost 4 bases and 0 bases, in that order; junction bases with no gene match: 0. CDR1 and CDR2 from the germline V gene are SGHTA and FQGNSA. For the CDR3, the DNA is TGTGCCAGCAGCTCAGGGGGCTCCTACAATGAGCAGTTCTTC. Translating it yields CASSSGGSYNEQFF.

About this clone: This sample includes further DNA sequences coding for the same CDR3. This chain joins TRBV5-1 and TRBJ1-5, with TRBD1 matching 7 bases. The CDR3 consists of 14 residues. Germline loops: CDR1 SGHRS, CDR2 YFSETQ. J lost 5 bases, V lost 0 bases, and 2 bases had no gene match. This chain's CDR3 is CASSLAGGDQPQHF. In nucleotides, the CDR3 is TGCGCCAGCAGCTTGGCAGGGGGGGATCAGCCCCAGCATTTT.

This chain uses TRBV14 with TRBJ1-1, with D possibly being TRBD1 (5 bases). Per germline, CDR1 SGHDN and CDR2 FVKESK. The V and J ends lost 3 bases and 1 base respectively, with 6 bases between them. This CDR3 has 13 amino acids. CDR3 loop: CASSQGGNTEAFF. The CDR3, as DNA: TGTGCCAGCAGCCAGGGGGGGAACACTGAAGCTTTCTTT.

The chain couples TRBV6-6 to TRBJ1-3; D might be TRBD1 (5 bases). CDR1 and CDR2 from the germline V gene are MNHNY and SVGAGI (reference sequence). CDR3 length equals 13 residues. Trimming removed 10 bases from V and 2 bases from J, with 12 bases in between. CDR3 nucleotide sequence: TGTGCCACCGCGACAGTAACTGGAAACACCATATATTTT. Translating it yields CATATVTGNTIYF.

The V gene is TRBV5-5, the J gene TRBJ1-1, with 8 bases that match TRBD1. Germline assignment: CDR1 SGHKS and CDR2 YYEKEE (reference sequence). Trimming cost V 0 bases and J 0 bases; bases outside gene matches: 4. This CDR3 contains 16 residues. CDR3: CASSLGTGSMNTEAFF. CDR3 nucleotide sequence: TGTGCCAGCAGCTTGGGGACAGGGAGCATGAACACTGAAGCTTTCTTT.

The V call is TRBV7-2, the J call TRBJ1-2; 7 bases map to TRBD1. This CDR3 has 15 residues. Germline CDR1 reads SGHTA; CDR2 reads FQGNSA. The V and J ends lost 5 bases and 3 bases, in that order; junction bases with no gene match: 9. CDR3 protein: CASSPRGGSDYGYTF. The CDR3 DNA sequence: TGTGCCAGCAGCCCCAGGGGGGGGTCGGACTATGGCTACACCTTC. Looking up the rest from reference TRBV7-2 and TRBJ1-2 gives the full variable domain: GAGVSQSPSNKVTEKGKDVELRCDPISGHTALYWYRQSLGQGLEFLIYFQGNSAPDKSGLPSDRFSAERTGGSVSTLTIQRTQQEDSAVYLCASSPRGGSDYGYTFGSGTRLTVV.

The rearrangement joins TRBV5-1 to TRBJ2-1; weak D call: TRBD2 (7 bases). V lost 6 bases and J 9 bases, leaving 22 bases between the germline ends. The CDR3 has 15 residues. From germline, CDR1 is SGHRS and CDR2 YFSETQ. CDR3 bases: TGCGCCAGCACCCGAGGGGGGGAAGGATTTGTTGAGCAGTTCTTC. This encodes CASTRGGEGFVEQFF.

This chain uses TRBV12-5 with TRBJ1-1, with D unresolved. Germline CDR1 is LGHNT and CDR2 is FRNRAP. Trimming removed 3 bases from V and 5 bases from J, with 10 bases in between. The CDR3 length is 13 residues. The chain's CDR3 is CASGLRRETEAFF. Here the CDR3 DNA reads TGTGCTAGTGGTTTAAGAAGGGAAACTGAAGCTTTCTTT. The variable domain in full, completed from reference TRBV12-5 and TRBJ1-1, reads DARVTQTPRHKVTEMGQEVTMRCQPILGHNTVFWYRQTMMQGLELLAYFRNRAPLDDSGMPKDRFSAEMPDATLATLKIQPSEPRDSAVYFCASGLRRETEAFFGQGTRLTVV.

The rearrangement uses TRBV28 and TRBJ2-7, with a possible D match to TRBD1 (5 bases). The CDR3 contains 14 residues. V was shortened by 4 bases and J by 1 base, with 11 bases between the two germline ends. Per the germline V gene, CDR1 is MDHEN and CDR2 is SYDVKM. The CDR3 here is CASSSPQGSYEQYF. The CDR3 DNA is TGTGCCAGCAGTTCCCCCCAGGGATCCTACGAGCAGTACTTC.

The rearrangement links TRBV28 to TRBJ1-2, with D possibly being TRBD1 (6 bases). This CDR3 contains 13 residues. V was pared by 11 bases and J by 3 bases, with 16 bases between. Germline CDR1 and CDR2: MDHEN and SYDVKM. CDR3 bases: TGTGCCGGCGGGGACACAAACGACTATGGCTACACCTTC. It translates to CAGGDTNDYGYTF.

The V gene is TRBV11-2, the J gene TRBJ2-7, with D unresolved. The length of the CDR3 is 16 residues. Germline assignment: CDR1 SGHAT and CDR2 FQNNGV. Trimming took 1 base from V and 6 from J, leaving 19 bases between them. This CDR3 is CASSLGWSPPPLEQYF. The CDR3 DNA is TGTGCCAGCAGCTTAGGGTGGAGCCCACCTCCGCTCGAGCAGTACTTC.

The J gene is TRBJ2-7, the V gene TRBV7-2; D is unclear. Trimming pared 5 bases from V and 6 bases from J, leaving 14 bases between. The length of the CDR3 is 13 residues. The germline V gene encodes CDR1 SGHTA and CDR2 FQGNSA. The CDR3 nucleotides read TGTGCCAGCAGCCGCCGGCAGGTTCGCGAGCAGTACTTC. As protein: CASSRRQVREQYF.

This clone was observed once. This sequence joins TRBV7-3 and TRBJ2-5; 8 bases fit TRBD2. V gave up 2 bases and J gave up 4 bases; unmatched junction bases: 9. The CDR3 covers 16 residues. Germline-derived CDR1 and CDR2 are SGHTA and FQGTGA. Written as DNA, the CDR3 is TGTGCCAGCAGCTTAGGAGGCGGGGGGATAGGAGAGACCCAGTACTTC. Protein sequence: CASSLGGGGIGETQYF. Looking up the rest from reference TRBV7-3 and TRBJ2-5 gives the full variable domain: GAGVSQTPSNKVTEKGKYVELRCDPISGHTALYWYRQSLGQGPEFLIYFQGTGAADDSGLPNDRFFAVRPEGSVSTLKIQRTERGDSAVYLCASSLGGGGIGETQYFGPGTRLLVL.

The chain couples TRBV6-1 to TRBJ2-7; D is perhaps TRBD1 or TRBD2 (5 bases each). The CDR3 runs 15 residues. Trimming left V 7 bases short and J 4 bases short, with 20 bases between. The germline V gene has CDR1 MNHNS and CDR2 SASEGT. CDR3 nucleotide sequence: TGTGCCAGCACCGAAGGAGTAACAGGAGGATACGAGCAGTACTTC. This sequence encodes CASTEGVTGGYEQYF.

In its sample, this clone was seen once. V usage is TRBV28 and J usage is TRBJ1-2; TRBD1 matches at 7 bases. With 5 bases clipped from V and 4 bases from J, the junction kept 4 bases outside the gene matches. Germline V lookup: CDR1 MDHEN, CDR2 SYDVKM. There are 13 residues in the CDR3. As DNA, the CDR3 is TGTGCCAGCAGTACAGGGGCCCTCTATGGCTACACCTTC. The encoded protein is CASSTGALYGYTF.

The J gene is TRBJ1-1, the V gene TRBV11-2; TRBD1 aligns across 9 bases. Germline CDR1 reads SGHAT; CDR2 reads FQNNGV. CDR3 length: 16 amino acids. V dropped 7 bases and J dropped 3; count of bases not matched to a gene: 12. In DNA, the CDR3 is TGTGCCAGCACCCAAACAGGGGGCTCTTGGGACACTGAAGCTTTCTTT. It codes for CASTQTGGSWDTEAFF.

The V call is TRBV19, the J call TRBJ2-2; no firm D call. Deletions cut 1 base from V and 4 bases from J, with 7 bases between. CDR3 size: 14 residues. The germline V gene encodes CDR1 LNHDA and CDR2 SQIVND (reference sequence). This CDR3 reads CASSIGHSTGELFF. CDR3 bases: TGTGCCAGTAGTATAGGACACTCCACCGGGGAGCTGTTTTTT.

There are a few counts of this clone. The chain uses TRBV7-9 and TRBJ1-2; unclear D gene. CDR3 length equals 13 residues. Germline V gives CDR1 SEHNR, CDR2 FQNEAQ (reference sequence). V lost 4 bases and J 2 bases, leaving 8 bases between the germline ends. CDR3 bases: TGTGCCAGCAGCTCCGGCGGGAACTATGGCTACACCTTC. Its translation is CASSSGGNYGYTF.

The genes are TRBV19 and TRBJ1-1; D perhaps matches TRBD1 (5 bases). The V gene's germline CDR1 is LNHDA and CDR2 SQIVND (reference sequence). This CDR3 comprises 13 residues. V lost 7 bases, J lost 4 bases, and 13 bases lay in between. The CDR3 sequence: CASNQQRGTEAFF. The CDR3 bases are TGTGCCAGTAACCAACAAAGGGGCACTGAAGCTTTCTTT.

This clone was observed a few times. This CDR3 is missing its conserved last phenylalanine or tryptophan, likely due to a read error. CDR3 coding DNA: TGTGCCAGCTCACAAGGACGGACAGATTCGGGTTCACCCCTCCACCTT. Translating it yields CASSQGRTDSGSPLHL. This sequence joins TRBV18 and TRBJ1-6; possibly TRBD1 for D (6 bases). V was clipped by 4 bases and J by 9 bases, with 19 bases between them. Germline CDR1 and CDR2: KGHSH and LQKENI. CDR3 length: 16 residues.

The chain carries TRBV7-7 and TRBJ2-3, with TRBD2 identical over 8 bases. The CDR3 loop spans 13 amino acids. Germline V gene sequence: CDR1 SSHAT, CDR2 FNYEAQ (reference sequence). The junction had 2 bases not matched to a gene; V was cut back by 5 bases and J by 4 bases. CDR3 DNA sequence: TGTGCCAGCAGCGACGGGGGGGCAGATACGCAGTATTTT. The encoded protein is CASSDGGADTQYF.

J is TRBJ1-1 and V is TRBV7-6, with D hard to call. Per germline, CDR1 SGHVS and CDR2 FNYEAQ. Trimming cost V 5 bases and J 1 base, with 11 bases left between them. The CDR3 contains 14 residues. The CDR3 coding sequence is TGTGCCAGCAGCGCTCGGACGGGGAACACTGAAGCTTTCTTT. Translation: CASSARTGNTEAFF.

The rearrangement links TRBV4-1 to TRBJ1-2, with a tentative D call TRBD1 (6 bases). The CDR3 is 16 amino acids. Germline values: CDR1 MGHRA, CDR2 YSYEKL. With 1 base removed from V and 4 bases from J, the gap between germline ends came to 16 bases. CDR3 in DNA: TGCGCCAGCAGCCAAGGGCGGGCCAGGGGACTCTATGGCTACACCTTC. Encoded protein: CASSQGRARGLYGYTF.